These 13 T cell receptor beta chains originate from one sample sequenced in a study of blood T cell repertoires in COVID-19. Generated by immunoSEQ multiplex PCR, the TCRdb table keeps only in-frame clones and is missing some. The table lists a few hundred thousand clones, 70% to 85% of them singletons. Sequencing input: peripheral blood. The receptors derive from a man aged 35 to 55 who had recovered from COVID-19.

CDR3 sequence reads: CASSMASGGVYEQFF. In DNA, the CDR3 is TGTGCCAGTAGTATGGCTAGCGGGGGGGTGTATGAGCAGTTCTTC. The gene calls are TRBV19 and TRBJ2-1, with TRBD2 matching 12 bases. The CDR3 has 15 amino acids. J was trimmed by 8 bases and V by 3 bases; bases with no gene match: 5. Germline CDR1 LNHDA, CDR2 SQIVND (reference sequence).

This chain uses TRBV4-1 with TRBJ1-2; TRBD1 aligns across 9 bases. The J segment lost 4 bases and the V segment lost 5 bases, leaving 11 bases of the junction unmatched. This CDR3 contains 16 residues. Germline CDR1 and CDR2: MGHRA and YSYEKL. Here the CDR3 reads CASSLENRGRSYGYTF. The CDR3 DNA follows: TGCGCCAGCAGCTTGGAGAACAGGGGGCGCAGCTATGGCTACACCTTC.

The chain is built from TRBV9 and TRBJ2-1; weak D call: TRBD2 (6 bases). Germline CDR1 reads SGDLS; CDR2 reads YYNGEE. This CDR3 has 15 residues. The germline V and J ends were trimmed by 2 bases and 7 bases, with 16 bases remaining between them. Here the CDR3 reads CASSVGGGSGNEQFF. CDR3 coding DNA: TGTGCCAGCAGCGTGGGGGGTGGGTCTGGTAATGAGCAGTTCTTC.

The genes are TRBV19 and TRBJ2-7; 9 bases map to TRBD2. Per the germline V gene, CDR1 is LNHDA and CDR2 is SQIVND (reference sequence). The CDR3 totals 14 residues. The J segment lost 2 bases and the V segment lost 4 bases, leaving 3 bases of the junction unmatched. CDR3 loop: CASSRAGGTYEQYF. Written as DNA, the CDR3 is TGTGCCAGTAGTAGGGCGGGAGGGACCTACGAGCAGTACTTC.

The rearrangement links TRBV23-1 to TRBJ2-7; D call uncertain. TRBV23-1 carries the ORF label, with uncertain function. Trimming pared 8 bases from V and 7 bases from J, leaving 9 bases between. This CDR3 contains 10 residues. The CDR3 bases are TGCGCCAGCGGCTCGTGGGAGCAGTACTTC. This gives the protein CASGSWEQYF.

The V call is TRBV14, the J call TRBJ1-6; D not resolved. The CDR3 runs to 17 residues. The V end was cut by 0 bases, the J end by 0 bases, with 9 bases between. Germline assignment: CDR1 SGHDN and CDR2 FVKESK. CDR3 sequence: CASSQEAYLSYNSPLHF. CDR3 DNA: TGTGCCAGCAGCCAAGAAGCATATCTCTCCTATAATTCACCCCTCCACTTT.

V and J are TRBV10-1 and TRBJ2-1; maybe TRBD2 (6 bases). The CDR3 has 16 amino acids. V dropped 3 bases and J dropped 5 bases, with 17 bases sitting between them. Germline V CDR1 and CDR2: WNHNN, SYGVQD (reference sequence). The CDR3 loop is CASSDPAGGANNEQFF. The CDR3 nucleotides read TGCGCCAGCAGTGACCCCGCAGGCGGGGCGAACAATGAGCAGTTCTTC.

In DNA, the CDR3 is TGTGCCAGCAGCTTAGCGCAGGGGGCAGCTACCCAAGAGGGCTACACCTTC. The encoded protein is CASSLAQGAATQEGYTF. This chain joins TRBV7-6 and TRBJ1-2; TRBD1 matches at 8 bases. The V and J ends lost 0 bases and 8 bases, in that order; junction bases with no gene match: 14. Germline assignment: CDR1 SGHVS and CDR2 FNYEAQ. The CDR3 totals 17 residues. The full variable domain, rest sourced from reference TRBV7-6 and TRBJ1-2, is GAGVSQSPRYKVTKRGQDVALRCDPISGHVSLYWYRQALGQGPEFLTYFNYEAQQDKSGLPNDRFSAERPEGSISTLTIQRTEQRDSAMYRCASSLAQGAATQEGYTFGSGTRLTVV.

The J gene is TRBJ2-3, the V gene TRBV7-6; the match to TRBD1 covers 8 bases. The ends lost 3 bases at V and 0 bases at J; junction bases unmatched: 2. The CDR3 totals 15 residues. Germline V lookup: CDR1 SGHVS, CDR2 FNYEAQ. Written as DNA, the CDR3 is TGTGCCAGCAGCTTGGGGACAGGTAGCACAGATACGCAGTATTTT. It specifies CASSLGTGSTDTQYF.

V is TRBV19 and J is TRBJ2-2; 7 bases agree with TRBD1. Germline CDR1 is LNHDA and CDR2 is SQIVND (reference sequence). The CDR3 is 17 residues long. The J segment lost 1 base and the V segment lost 3 bases, leaving 8 bases of the junction unmatched. Here the CDR3 reads CASSMVAGTVNTGELFF. CDR3 nucleotide sequence: TGTGCCAGTAGTATGGTTGCCGGGACAGTGAACACCGGGGAGCTGTTTTTT.

The chain carries TRBV3-1 (or the pseudogene TRBV3-2) and TRBJ2-3; 7 bases map to TRBD2. V was clipped by 0 bases and J by 2 bases; unmatched bases: 11. The germline V gene has CDR1 LGHDT and CDR2 YNNKEL (reference sequence). CDR3 length equals 18 residues. The CDR3 DNA reads as TGTGCCAGCAGCCAAGAGATGATCAAGCGGGGTCACACAGATACGCAGTATTTT. This encodes CASSQEMIKRGHTDTQYF.

This sequence joins TRBV19 and TRBJ1-3; TRBD1 is a possible D gene (5 bases). The CDR3 runs to 14 residues. The ends were cut back, 10 bases at V and 0 bases at J, with 13 bases in the middle. Per the germline V gene, CDR1 is LNHDA and CDR2 is SQIVND (reference sequence). CDR3 coding DNA: TGTGCCACCTCGCAGGGCCCCTCTGGAAACACCATATATTTT. Its protein is CATSQGPSGNTIYF. Full variable domain (missing parts from reference TRBV19 and TRBJ1-3): DGGITQSPKYLFRKEGQNVTLSCEQNLNHDAMYWYRQDPGQGLRLIYYSQIVNDFQKGDIAEGYSVSREKKESFPLTVTSAQKNPTAFYLCATSQGPSGNTIYFGEGSWLTVV.

This rearrangement joins TRBV6-2 or TRBV6-3 to TRBJ1-5, with D uncertain. The V and J ends lost 4 bases and 4 bases respectively, with 8 bases between them. Germline V gene data show CDR1 as MNHEY and CDR2 as SVGEGT. This CDR3 spans 13 amino acids. CDR3 in amino acids: CASSWFGNQPQHF. For the CDR3, the DNA is TGTGCCAGCAGTTGGTTCGGGAATCAGCCCCAGCATTTT.